These 4 T cell receptor beta chains share one sample of origin, sequenced in a study of T cells in Graves' hyperthyroidism and ophthalmopathy. Template material for amplifying TCR beta CDR3 regions consisted of RNA transcripts. HTBI primers were employed in a first-round RT-PCR of the TCR CDR3. TCRdb analysed the multiplex PCR reads with MiXCR anew, one entry per CDR3 protein. The sample shows 45,000 or so distinct CDR3 sequences, 49% of them seen only once. The material sequenced was peripheral blood or thyroid tissue (not recorded which). These receptors all stem from a woman in her forties or fifties with Graves' hyperthyroidism.

This clonotype showed up many times. The CDR3 region has the DNA TGTGCCAGCAGCTTGTGGGAGGGGGGAGATACGCAGTATTTT. Amino acids: CASSLWEGGDTQYF. The V gene is TRBV11-2, the J gene TRBJ2-3; a possible D gene is TRBD2 (7 bases). Trimming stripped 3 bases from V and 5 bases from J, with 12 bases between. This CDR3 spans 14 amino acids. Germline loops: CDR1 SGHAT, CDR2 FQNNGV.

This clonotype has a count of ten or more. The chain joins TRBV20-1 to TRBJ2-3, with 8 bases identical to TRBD2. The trim removed 3 bases at V and 5 bases at J, leaving 7 bases unmatched. The CDR3 length is 14 residues. Per the germline V gene, CDR1 is DFQATT and CDR2 is SNEGSKA (reference sequence). The CDR3 region is CSASPGGRVDTQYF. Here the CDR3 DNA reads TGCAGTGCTAGCCCGGGAGGGCGAGTAGATACGCAGTATTTT.

This clonotype was recorded many times. The genes are TRBV19 and TRBJ2-3; D unresolved. This CDR3 has 11 amino acids. The V gene's germline CDR1 is LNHDA and CDR2 SQIVND (reference sequence). Deletions cut 7 bases from V and 4 bases from J, with 6 bases between. CDR3 nucleotides: TGTGCCAGTACATCCTCAGATACGCAGTATTTT. It translates to CASTSSDTQYF.

This clonotype came up many times. The J gene is TRBJ1-3, the V gene TRBV7-2, with D unresolved. This CDR3 spans 15 amino acids. Germline CDR1 and CDR2: SGHTA and FQGNSA. V was trimmed by 1 base and J by 2 bases, leaving 9 bases between them. The CDR3: CASSLGSGTGNTIYF. CDR3 DNA: TGTGCCAGCAGCTTAGGTTCGGGGACTGGAAACACCATATATTTT.